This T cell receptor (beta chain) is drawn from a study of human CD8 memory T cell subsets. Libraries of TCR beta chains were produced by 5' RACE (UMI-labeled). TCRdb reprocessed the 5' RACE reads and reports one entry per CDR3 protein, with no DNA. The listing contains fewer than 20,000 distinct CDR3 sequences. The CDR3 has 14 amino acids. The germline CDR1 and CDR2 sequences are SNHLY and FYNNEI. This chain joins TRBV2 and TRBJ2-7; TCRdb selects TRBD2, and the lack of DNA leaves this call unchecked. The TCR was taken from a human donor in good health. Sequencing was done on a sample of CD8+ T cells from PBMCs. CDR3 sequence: CASRDGLTAYEQYF.